This T cell receptor (beta chain) was observed in a study of blood T cell repertoires in COVID-19. Across the whole study: Sites in the United States, Italy and Spain provided acute and convalescent COVID-19 samples. T cells, B-cell-depleted T cells, or PBMCs supplied cDNA or gDNA.

The V gene's germline CDR1 is SGHNT and CDR2 YYREEE (reference sequence). The V gene lost 1 base and the J gene lost 1 base, with 12 bases spanning the gap. The CDR3 is 15 residues long. In assigning cohorts, the study relied on participant-reported clinical history. The authors' processing: The authors estimated nucleated cell counts from reference gene primer amplification. Generated by immunoSEQ multiplex PCR, the TCRdb table keeps only in-frame clones and is missing some. The DNA gave D and trimming, while V, J and clone size come from that table. The profile shows approximately 250,000 clones, approximately 90% of them singletons.

Sequencing used PBMCs or T cells enriched from blood (not recorded which). The TCR was taken from a woman in her thirties or forties with acute COVID-19. The genes are TRBV5-4 and TRBJ2-7; the D gene is possibly TRBD1 (5 bases). In DNA form, the CDR3 reads TGTGCCAGCAGCTTGCCGCCAGGGCGGTCCTACGAGCAGTACTTC. Amino acid sequence: CASSLPPGRSYEQYF.